These 27 T cell receptor beta chains originate from one sample sequenced in a study of cytomegalovirus exposure and HLA in healthy donors. Vbeta (60) and Jbeta (13) primers were used in the PCR. Repertoires were generated with immunoSEQ multiplex PCR, while TCRdb's copy carries only in-frame clones and drops some. The sample shows 130,000 or so clones, around 69% of them seen only once. The sequencing sample was made of PBMCs. These TCRs come from a woman aged 40-49 years in good health and CMV-seropositive.

This clone appeared a few times. CDR3 DNA sequence: TGTGCCAGCAGCCACGGCCAGGCTGAAGCTTTCTTT. Amino acid sequence: CASSHGQAEAFF. V is TRBV14 and J is TRBJ1-1; D is unresolved. This CDR3 is built from 12 residues. V was pared by 3 bases and J by 6 bases, with 8 bases between. CDR1 and CDR2 from the germline V gene are SGHDN and FVKESK.

The chain recombines TRBV5-4 with TRBJ2-3, with a possible D match to TRBD1 (5 bases). Germline loops: CDR1 SGHNT, CDR2 YYREEE (reference sequence). Trimming shortened V by 0 bases and J by 1 base, and 12 bases separated the two germline ends. The CDR3 runs 16 residues. CDR3 nucleotide sequence: TGTGCCAGCAGCTTGGCCCCACAGGCACGCACAGATACGCAGTATTTT. Translating it yields CASSLAPQARTDTQYF.

This chain uses TRBV2 with TRBJ2-5, with 7 bases matching TRBD2. CDR3 length: 15 amino acids. Losses at the gene ends were 0 bases for V and 5 bases for J; bases not matched to a gene: 6. Germline CDR1 reads SNHLY; CDR2 reads FYNNEI. The CDR3 spells CASSEAASGGETQYF. For the CDR3, the DNA is TGTGCCAGCAGTGAAGCGGCTAGCGGTGGGGAGACCCAGTACTTC.

This clone appeared a few times. The genes are TRBV12-5 and TRBJ2-6; D might be TRBD2 (6 bases). Germline assignment: CDR1 LGHNT and CDR2 FRNRAP. The V gene lost 4 bases and the J gene lost 0 bases, with 7 bases spanning the gap. The CDR3 runs 15 residues. The CDR3 here is CASGSGVSGANVLTF. The CDR3 DNA is TGTGCTAGTGGTTCGGGGGTCTCTGGGGCCAACGTCCTGACTTTC. Full variable domain (missing parts from reference TRBV12-5 and TRBJ2-6): DARVTQTPRHKVTEMGQEVTMRCQPILGHNTVFWYRQTMMQGLELLAYFRNRAPLDDSGMPKDRFSAEMPDATLATLKIQPSEPRDSAVYFCASGSGVSGANVLTFGAGSRLTVL.

The chain is built from TRBV27 and TRBJ1-4; D call uncertain. Germline CDR1 and CDR2: MNHEY and SMNVEV (reference sequence). CDR3 size: 14 residues. V lost 6 bases to trimming and J lost 3 bases, with 11 bases between them. The CDR3 sequence is CASSRGSANEKLFF. As DNA, the CDR3 is TGTGCCAGCAGCCGGGGTTCGGCTAATGAAAAACTGTTTTTT. Together with reference TRBV27 and TRBJ1-4, the CDR3 gives the full variable domain: EAQVTQNPRYLITVTGKKLTVTCSQNMNHEYMSWYRQDPGLGLRQIYYSMNVEVTDKGDVPEGYKVSRKEKRNFPLILESPSPNQTSLYFCASSRGSANEKLFFGSGTQLSVL.

The chain is built from TRBV7-2 and TRBJ1-2; D is unresolved. The CDR3 consists of 14 residues. In germline, CDR1 is SGHTA, CDR2 FQGNSA. The V end was cut by 5 bases, the J end by 9 bases, with 19 bases between. In DNA, the CDR3 is TGTGCCAGCAGCCCCCGGGTGTCTGATTTGCGCTACACCTTC. Protein product: CASSPRVSDLRYTF. The full variable domain, its missing parts supplied by reference TRBV7-2 and TRBJ1-2, is GAGVSQSPSNKVTEKGKDVELRCDPISGHTALYWYRQSLGQGLEFLIYFQGNSAPDKSGLPSDRFSAERTGGSVSTLTIQRTQQEDSAVYLCASSPRVSDLRYTFGSGTRLTVV.

The rearrangement joins TRBV6-1 to TRBJ2-1, with 7 bases that match TRBD2. Germline values: CDR1 MNHNS, CDR2 SASEGT. The CDR3 has 16 amino acids. With V trimmed by 2 bases and J by 6 bases, 10 bases remained unmatched. CDR3 loop: CASSELGGSGSNEQFF. The CDR3 DNA reads as TGTGCCAGCAGTGAACTTGGCGGGAGTGGGAGCAATGAGCAGTTCTTC.

The chain couples TRBV30 to TRBJ2-3, with TRBD2 matching 12 bases. Germline assignment: CDR1 GTSNPN and CDR2 SVGIG (reference sequence). This CDR3 has 16 amino acids. V shed 0 bases and J 4 bases; nucleotides not matched to a gene: 5. Here the CDR3 reads CAWSVEASGGADTQYF. The CDR3 coding sequence is TGTGCCTGGAGTGTAGAGGCTAGCGGGGGGGCAGATACGCAGTATTTT.

The chain has TRBV6-1 and TRBJ2-2; perhaps TRBD1 as D (5 bases). The V and J ends lost 3 bases and 6 bases respectively, with 14 bases between them. Looked up from germline, CDR1 is MNHNS and CDR2 is SASEGT. This CDR3 is built from 15 residues. CDR3: CASSEVAGSAGELFF. The CDR3 DNA reads as TGTGCCAGCAGTGAGGTAGCAGGGTCGGCCGGGGAGCTGTTTTTT.

The gene calls are TRBV19 and TRBJ2-7, with TRBD2 as a possible D gene (5 bases). Germline assignment: CDR1 LNHDA and CDR2 SQIVND (reference sequence). V dropped 2 bases and J dropped 5 bases, with 16 bases sitting between them. CDR3 length equals 15 residues. CDR3 DNA: TGTGCCAGTAGTATAACCGGGGAAAGAGCGAACGAGCAGTACTTC. This codes for CASSITGERANEQYF.

J is TRBJ2-3 and V is TRBV9, with D unclear. Trimming cost V 1 base and J 5 bases, with 2 bases left between them. Germline assignment: CDR1 SGDLS and CDR2 YYNGEE. The CDR3 runs to 11 residues. The CDR3 DNA reads TGTGCCAGCAGCGTACAAGATACGCAGTATTTT. Translated, it gives CASSVQDTQYF.

The CDR3 region is CASSEYSTGNTEAFF. Here the CDR3 DNA reads TGTGCCAGCAGTGAATACTCGACGGGGAACACTGAAGCTTTCTTT. V is TRBV25-1 and J is TRBJ1-1; D is ambiguous. Germline assignment: CDR1 MGHDK and CDR2 SYGVNS. Trimming took 0 bases from V and 1 from J, leaving 9 bases between them. This CDR3 is built from 15 residues.

The chain links TRBV28 to TRBJ2-5, with 7 positions matching TRBD1. The J call may not be correct, given that the DNA end is closer to TRBJ2-7. Germline V gene sequence: CDR1 MDHEN, CDR2 SYDVKM. This CDR3 has 16 residues. CDR3 DNA: TGTGCCAGCAGTCCCAACCCTAGGGGGCGCAACTACGAGCAGTACTTC. It specifies CASSPNPRGRNYEQYF.

The chain combines TRBV27 with TRBJ1-6; TRBD1 might be the D (6 bases). CDR1 MNHEY and CDR2 SMNVEV come from the germline V gene (reference sequence). With 3 bases removed from V and 4 bases from J, the gap between germline ends came to 13 bases. The CDR3 totals 16 residues. Here the CDR3 reads CASSLVPGVYNSPLHF. The CDR3, as DNA: TGTGCCAGCAGTTTGGTTCCAGGGGTGTATAATTCACCCCTCCACTTT.

The CDR3 DNA follows: TGTGCCAGCAGCTCCTCGACAGGGTTGCGGGAAAAACTGTTTTTT. Its translation is CASSSSTGLREKLFF. The chain couples TRBV7-2 to TRBJ1-4, with 7 nucleotides matching TRBD1. The CDR3 extends over 15 amino acids. In germline, CDR1 is SGHTA, CDR2 FQGNSA. V lost 4 bases and J lost 8; bases outside the gene matches: 10.

V usage is TRBV28 and J usage is TRBJ1-2, with D tentatively TRBD1 (5 bases). Germline V lookup: CDR1 MDHEN, CDR2 SYDVKM. There are 14 residues in the CDR3. The ends were cut back, 2 bases at V and 4 bases at J, with 11 bases in the middle. The CDR3 DNA sequence: TGTGCCAGCAGTTTAAGAAGGGGAGGCTATGGCTACACCTTC. Protein product: CASSLRRGGYGYTF.

The V call is TRBV6-1, the J call TRBJ2-5; tentatively, D is TRBD1 (6 bases). CDR1 MNHNS and CDR2 SASEGT come from the germline V gene. There are 14 residues in the CDR3. Between the trimmed V and J ends, which lost 4 bases and 1 base, there was a span of 10 bases. CDR3 nucleotides: TGTGCCAGCAGTGCAGGGGCCCTCCAAGAGACCCAGTACTTC. This sequence encodes CASSAGALQETQYF.

The chain employs TRBV7-3 and TRBJ2-5; D might be TRBD2 (5 bases). Germline loops: CDR1 SGHTA, CDR2 FQGTGA. The length of the CDR3 is 12 residues. The V end was cut by 5 bases, the J end by 4 bases, with 8 bases between. DNA for the CDR3: TGTGCCAGCAGCCTACGGGGAGAGACCCAGTACTTC. It encodes CASSLRGETQYF.

This clone was recorded once. The chain employs TRBV27 and TRBJ1-2; D unresolved. Germline V CDR1 and CDR2: MNHEY, SMNVEV (reference sequence). Trimming took 1 base from V and 0 from J, leaving 9 bases between them. The CDR3 is 15 amino acids. CDR3 in amino acids: CASSLFGQSNYGYTF. CDR3 coding DNA: TGTGCCAGCAGTTTATTTGGCCAGTCTAACTATGGCTACACCTTC.

This chain uses TRBV5-6 with TRBJ1-1; tentatively, D is TRBD1 (5 bases). CDR3 size: 13 residues. The V and J ends lost 7 bases and 0 bases respectively, with 10 bases between them. Per germline, CDR1 SGHDT and CDR2 YYEEEE. The CDR3 DNA follows: TGTGCCAGCTCCTCAGGGATGAACACTGAAGCTTTCTTT. Residues: CASSSGMNTEAFF.

The chain employs TRBV28 and TRBJ2-7, with D hard to call. The CDR3 is 12 amino acids. Germline V gene data show CDR1 as MDHEN and CDR2 as SYDVKM. V lost 7 bases and J lost 3, with 10 bases in between. The CDR3, as DNA: TGTGCCAGCAACCTACCGAGCTACGAGCAGTACTTC. Protein product: CASNLPSYEQYF.

This clone was found a few times. The CDR3 loop reads CASSQDWAEPANYGYTF. As DNA, the CDR3 is TGCGCCAGCAGCCAAGACTGGGCAGAACCAGCTAACTATGGCTACACCTTC. The chain joins TRBV4-1 to TRBJ1-2; D call uncertain. Trimming stripped 0 bases from V and 0 bases from J, with 14 bases between. CDR3 length: 17 amino acids. Germline CDR1 and CDR2: MGHRA and YSYEKL.

V and J are TRBV2 and TRBJ1-2; TRBD1 agrees at 8 bases. This CDR3 has 16 residues. CDR1 and CDR2 from the germline V gene are SNHLY and FYNNEI. J was trimmed by 3 bases and V by 1 base; bases with no gene match: 7. The CDR3 DNA follows: TGTGCCAGCAGTGAAGGTGGGCAGGGGGCGGACTATGGCTACACCTTC. This gives the protein CASSEGGQGADYGYTF. Full variable domain (remainder filled in from reference TRBV2 and TRBJ1-2): EPEVTQTPSHQVTQMGQEVILRCVPISNHLYFYWYRQILGQKVEFLVSFYNNEISEKSEIFDDQFSVERPDGSNFTLKIRSTKLEDSAMYFCASSEGGQGADYGYTFGSGTRLTVV.

CDR3 nucleotides: TGCGCCAGCAGCTTGGAAGCCGGGACTAGCACAGATACGCAGTATTTT. Translation gives CASSLEAGTSTDTQYF. This chain joins TRBV5-1 and TRBJ2-3, with a tentative D call TRBD2 (6 bases). The CDR3 extends over 16 amino acids. The V gene's germline CDR1 is SGHRS and CDR2 YFSETQ. V was shortened by 0 bases and J by 0 bases, with 11 bases between the two germline ends.

The chain couples TRBV7-8 to TRBJ2-7; 9 bases are a match to TRBD1. With 1 base clipped from V and 0 bases from J, the junction kept 7 bases outside the gene matches. The CDR3 is made up of 17 amino acids. CDR1 is SGHVS, CDR2 FQNEAQ, per germline. The CDR3 region is CASSLEPGTGTSYEQYF. Written as DNA, the CDR3 is TGTGCCAGCAGCTTAGAACCCGGGACAGGGACCTCCTACGAGCAGTACTTC.

The rearrangement uses TRBV5-1 and TRBJ1-6; D perhaps matches TRBD1 (5 bases). Germline lookup yields CDR1 SGHRS and CDR2 YFSETQ. The CDR3 is made up of 15 amino acids. V was pared by 3 bases and J by 8 bases, with 15 bases between. The CDR3 sequence is CASSSRPGWDSPLHF. The CDR3 DNA reads as TGCGCCAGCAGCTCGCGTCCAGGGTGGGATTCACCCCTCCACTTT.

This chain connects TRBV5-1 to TRBJ2-7, with D perhaps matching TRBD2 (5 bases). V shed 1 base and J shed 3 bases, with 23 bases lying between them. CDR3 size: 18 residues. The V gene's germline CDR1 is SGHRS and CDR2 YFSETQ. The CDR3: CASSLTVGKGQLLYEQYF. The CDR3 bases are TGCGCCAGCAGCTTGACGGTCGGGAAGGGTCAACTCCTCTACGAGCAGTACTTC.